This section outlines one TCR beta chain sequence together with its context. What it recognizes is unknown. Per germline, CDR1 SGHAT and CDR2 FQNNGV. V shed 5 bases, J shed 3 bases, and the junction held 13 bases outside the gene matches. There are 17 residues in the CDR3. This sample is part of a study of OX40 agonist ivuxolimab in advanced cancers. Sequencing used immunoSEQ multiplex PCR; TCRdb keeps in-frame clones, though not all of them. The table has 52,000 or so clones, 82% seen once. Study-level points and caveats: Expanded clones tended on average to be more numerous among CD8+ T cells than CD4+. Dose levels from 0.1 to 3.0 mg/kg saw CD4+ and CD8+ blood T cells expand clonally by week 6.

This TCR derives from an adult with an advanced solid tumor such as melanoma, head and neck, liver or kidney cancer. The chain couples TRBV11-2 to TRBJ2-7; 10 nucleotides line up with TRBD2. Sample: CD4+ or CD8+ T cells sorted from blood, taken in a trial of the OX40 agonist ivuxolimab. The CDR3 spells CASSPYPRGTSVYEQYF. The CDR3 DNA sequence: TGTGCCAGCAGCCCATATCCAAGAGGGACTAGCGTCTACGAGCAGTACTTC.